The 15 T cell receptor beta chains below come from one sample, sequenced in a study of shared clonotypes between healthy human individuals (dated by TCRdb to the early 2020s). Library construction relied on the immunoSEQ multiplex PCR assay. The immuneACCESS repertoire file appears here via TCRdb, limited to in-frame rearrangements. These files lack a portion of the clones; in checked studies, under half of the deficit traces to unresolved V genes, and the cause of the others is not known. The sample table shows fewer than 1.6 million clones, and 98% are seen once. The ten top clones hold around 0.38% of the sample. Sequencing used naive CD4+ T cells sorted from blood. In the paper's terms, the cell subset or site label means: CD45RA+ positively selected. The source is a man aged 25 to 40 in good health.

This rearrangement joins TRBV5-8 to TRBJ1-5; 7 bases are shared with TRBD1. This CDR3 has 15 amino acids. Unmatched junction bases numbered 5, after V lost 4 bases and J lost 1 base. Looked up from germline, CDR1 is SGHTS and CDR2 is YDEGEE. CDR3 sequence: CASSNTGVSNQPQHF. Here the CDR3 DNA reads TGTGCCAGCAGCAATACAGGGGTGAGCAATCAGCCCCAGCATTTT.

The V gene is TRBV18, the J gene TRBJ2-5, with 10 bases fitting TRBD1. CDR3 length equals 15 residues. Germline CDR1 KGHSH, CDR2 LQKENI. J gave up 4 bases and V 4 bases, and 6 bases lay outside the gene matches. CDR3 residues: CASSRRQGAIETQYF. CDR3 nucleotides: TGTGCCAGCTCACGGCGACAGGGGGCGATAGAGACCCAGTACTTC.

The gene calls are TRBV29-1 and TRBJ2-1; maybe TRBD2 (5 bases). The CDR3 spans 14 residues. Trimming removed 2 bases at V and 12 bases at J, with 20 bases between. CDR1 and CDR2 (germline): SQVTM, ANQGSEA. This CDR3 is CSVEPLLLEVGQFF. CDR3 nucleotide sequence: TGCAGCGTTGAACCCCTACTACTAGAGGTCGGGCAGTTCTTC.

The rearrangement joins TRBV29-1 to TRBJ2-5; 11 nucleotides match TRBD1. With V trimmed by 4 bases and J by 5 bases, 6 bases remained unmatched. CDR1 is SQVTM and CDR2 is ANQGSEA in the germline V gene. CDR3 length: 14 amino acids. The CDR3 region is CSVADRGREETQYF. In DNA, the CDR3 is TGCAGCGTTGCGGACAGGGGGCGTGAGGAGACCCAGTACTTC.

The chain carries TRBV9 and TRBJ2-1; D gene unclear. CDR3 length equals 16 residues. Germline CDR1 and CDR2: SGDLS and YYNGEE. The germline V and J ends were trimmed by 4 bases and 7 bases, with 21 bases remaining between them. The DNA of the CDR3 is TGTGCCAGCAGCCCGTCTTCATCGTTCTTGGGGAATGAGCAGTTCTTC. Its translation is CASSPSSSFLGNEQFF.

The J gene is TRBJ2-2, the V gene TRBV15; D gene uncertain. Trimming took 0 bases from V and 3 from J, leaving 17 bases between them. Germline V gene sequence: CDR1 LNHNV, CDR2 YYDKDF (reference sequence). The CDR3 spans 18 residues. The CDR3, as DNA: TGTGCCACCAGCAGAGATTATGTCCGGCGGTCGGACACCGGGGAGCTGTTTTTT. It is translated as CATSRDYVRRSDTGELFF.

About this clone itself: The sample has other DNA sequences that encode this CDR3 too. CDR3 sequence reads: CASSLGLAGGQDTQYF. Here the CDR3 DNA reads TGTGCCAGCAGCTTGGGGCTAGCGGGAGGGCAAGATACGCAGTATTTT. The genes are TRBV7-6 and TRBJ2-3; TRBD2 matches at 12 bases. V dropped 3 bases and J dropped 5; count of bases not matched to a gene: 6. The CDR3 runs to 16 residues. Germline assignment: CDR1 SGHVS and CDR2 FNYEAQ.

V gene TRBV9 combines with J gene TRBJ2-7; 7 nucleotides match TRBD2. Germline CDR1 reads SGDLS; CDR2 reads YYNGEE. V gave up 2 bases and J gave up 2 bases; unmatched junction bases: 4. The CDR3 consists of 14 residues. This chain's CDR3 is CASSVDSGAYEQYF. CDR3 DNA sequence: TGTGCCAGCAGCGTCGACAGCGGGGCCTACGAGCAGTACTTC.

CDR3: CASSFSTNQPQHF. Here the CDR3 DNA reads TGTGCCAGCAGCTTTTCCACAAATCAGCCCCAGCATTTT. This rearrangement joins TRBV7-2 to TRBJ1-5; no firm D call. V was trimmed by 3 bases and J by 4 bases, leaving 7 bases between them. Germline-derived CDR1 and CDR2 are SGHTA and FQGNSA. CDR3 length: 13 residues.

The V and J genes are TRBV9 and TRBJ2-1, with TRBD1 as a possible D gene (5 bases). Between the trimmed V and J ends, which lost 3 bases and 4 bases, there was a span of 8 bases. The CDR3 runs 13 residues. CDR1 is SGDLS, CDR2 YYNGEE, per germline. CDR3 loop: CASSETAYNEQFF. The CDR3 DNA sequence: TGTGCCAGCAGCGAGACAGCTTACAATGAGCAGTTCTTC. The full variable domain, in which reference TRBV9 and TRBJ2-1 provide the parts outside the CDR3, is DSGVTQTPKHLITATGQRVTLRCSPRSGDLSVYWYQQSLDQGLQFLIQYYNGEERAKGNILERFSAQQFPDLHSELNLSSLELGDSALYFCASSETAYNEQFFGPGTRLTVL.

The chain carries TRBV27 and TRBJ2-5; TRBD1 is a possible D gene (6 bases). The CDR3 totals 13 residues. Trimming stripped 7 bases from V and 2 bases from J, with 11 bases between. The germline V gene encodes CDR1 MNHEY and CDR2 SMNVEV (reference sequence). CDR3 bases: TGTGCCAGCATCCCGGGACATCAAGAGACCCAGTACTTC. Translating it yields CASIPGHQETQYF.

This chain connects TRBV7-2 to TRBJ2-2; maybe TRBD1 (5 bases). The CDR3 contains 15 residues. V lost 5 bases, J lost 7 bases, and 17 bases lay in between. Per the germline V gene, CDR1 is SGHTA and CDR2 is FQGNSA. The CDR3 is CASSHLQGINGELFF. DNA of the CDR3: TGTGCCAGCAGCCACCTCCAGGGAATTAACGGGGAGCTGTTTTTT.

This clone was seen once. V usage is TRBV6-4 and J usage is TRBJ2-3; 9 bases line up with TRBD2. Germline CDR1 and CDR2: MRHNA and SNTAGT. V gave up 0 bases and J gave up 2 bases; unmatched junction bases: 12. The CDR3 sequence is 19 residues long. The CDR3 reads CASSDSSRGSGSSTDTQYF. Here the CDR3 DNA reads TGTGCCAGCAGTGACTCGAGTCGAGGTAGCGGGAGCTCCACAGATACGCAGTATTTT.

The V and J genes are TRBV2 and TRBJ1-4, with a possible D match to TRBD1 (5 bases). Germline CDR1 SNHLY, CDR2 FYNNEI. The CDR3 length is 13 residues. V lost 7 bases to trimming and J lost 5 bases, with 11 bases between them. CDR3 in DNA: TGTGCCAGCATGGGCCAGGGCAATGAAAAACTGTTTTTT. Its protein product is CASMGQGNEKLFF.

The rearrangement links TRBV4-2 to TRBJ2-7; 8 bases align to TRBD1. With V trimmed by 1 base and J by 3 bases, 2 bases remained unmatched. This CDR3 is built from 14 residues. Germline-derived CDR1 and CDR2 are LGHNA and YNFKEQ. CDR3 nucleotide sequence: TGTGCCAGCAGCCAAGGGGACAGGTACTACGAGCAGTACTTC. It encodes CASSQGDRYYEQYF.